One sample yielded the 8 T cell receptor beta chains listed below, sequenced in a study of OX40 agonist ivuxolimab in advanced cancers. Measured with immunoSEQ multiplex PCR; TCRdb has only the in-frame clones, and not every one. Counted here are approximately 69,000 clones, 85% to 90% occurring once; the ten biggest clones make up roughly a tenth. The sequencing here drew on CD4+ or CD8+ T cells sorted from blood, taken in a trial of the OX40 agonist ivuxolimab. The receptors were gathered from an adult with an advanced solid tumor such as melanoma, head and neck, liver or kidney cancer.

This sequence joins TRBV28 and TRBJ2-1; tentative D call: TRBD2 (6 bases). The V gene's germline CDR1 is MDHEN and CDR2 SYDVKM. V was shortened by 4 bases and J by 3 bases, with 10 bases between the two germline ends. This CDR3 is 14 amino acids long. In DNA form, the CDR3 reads TGTGCCAGCAGTTCAGGAGGGTTCTACAATGAGCAGTTCTTC. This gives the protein CASSSGGFYNEQFF. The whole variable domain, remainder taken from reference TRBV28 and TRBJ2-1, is DVKVTQSSRYLVKRTGEKVFLECVQDMDHENMFWYRQDPGLGLRLIYFSYDVKMKEKGDIPEGYSVSREKKERFSLILESASTNQTSMYLCASSSGGFYNEQFFGPGTRLTVL.

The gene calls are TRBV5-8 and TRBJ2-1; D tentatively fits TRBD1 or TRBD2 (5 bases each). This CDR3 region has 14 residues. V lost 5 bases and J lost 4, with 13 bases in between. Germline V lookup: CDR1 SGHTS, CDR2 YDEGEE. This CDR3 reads CASSNRDQYNEQFF. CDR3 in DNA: TGTGCCAGCAGTAACCGGGACCAATACAATGAGCAGTTCTTC.

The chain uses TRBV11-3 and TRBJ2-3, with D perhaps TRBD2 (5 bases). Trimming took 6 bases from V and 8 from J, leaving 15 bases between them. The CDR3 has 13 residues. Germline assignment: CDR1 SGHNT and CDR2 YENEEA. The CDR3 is CASRGISEGTQYF. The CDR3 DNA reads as TGTGCCAGCAGGGGAATTAGCGAGGGTACGCAGTATTTT.

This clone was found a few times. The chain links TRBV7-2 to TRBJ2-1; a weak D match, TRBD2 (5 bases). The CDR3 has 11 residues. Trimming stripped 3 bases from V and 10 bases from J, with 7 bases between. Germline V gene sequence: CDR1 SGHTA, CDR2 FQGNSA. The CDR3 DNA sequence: TGTGCCAGCAGCTTTAGGAGGGAGCAGTTCTTC. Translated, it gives CASSFRREQFF.

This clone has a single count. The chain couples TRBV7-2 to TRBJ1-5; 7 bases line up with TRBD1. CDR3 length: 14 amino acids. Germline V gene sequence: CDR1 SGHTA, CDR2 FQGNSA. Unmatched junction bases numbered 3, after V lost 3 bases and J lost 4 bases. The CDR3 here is CASSLGTANQPQHF. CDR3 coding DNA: TGTGCCAGCAGCTTGGGGACAGCTAATCAGCCCCAGCATTTT.

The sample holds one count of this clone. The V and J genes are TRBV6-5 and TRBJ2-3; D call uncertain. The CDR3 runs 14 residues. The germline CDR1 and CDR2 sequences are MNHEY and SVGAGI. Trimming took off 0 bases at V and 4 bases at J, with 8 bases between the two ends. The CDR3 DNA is TGTGCCAGCAGTTACTCGATTTCTGCAGATACGCAGTATTTT. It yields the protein CASSYSISADTQYF.

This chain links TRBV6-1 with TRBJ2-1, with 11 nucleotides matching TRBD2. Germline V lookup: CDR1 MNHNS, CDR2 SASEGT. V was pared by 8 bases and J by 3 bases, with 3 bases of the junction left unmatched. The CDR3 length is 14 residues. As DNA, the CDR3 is TGTGCCAGCGGTAGCGGGAGGGTCTACAATGAGCAGTTCTTC. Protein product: CASGSGRVYNEQFF.

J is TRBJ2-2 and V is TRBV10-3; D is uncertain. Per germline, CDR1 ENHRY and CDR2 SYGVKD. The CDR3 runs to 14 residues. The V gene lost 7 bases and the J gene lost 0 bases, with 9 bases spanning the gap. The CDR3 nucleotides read TGTGCCATCACGGCAGCCCCGAACACCGGGGAGCTGTTTTTT. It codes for CAITAAPNTGELFF.